This entry lists 16 T cell receptor beta chains sequenced from one sample in a study of post-analysis software for immune sequencing data. Findings and caveats of the study: TRBV segments more frequent in patients than in controls numbered several and included TRBV5-6, TRBV5-1 and TRBV20-1.

Unique molecular identifiers tagged the TCR beta cDNA libraries. In TCRdb, the PCR reads were re-called with MiXCR into one record per CDR3 protein. The sample carries around 440,000 distinct CDR3 sequences, around 40% recorded once. What these receptors recognize is not known. Sequenced: blood. All receptors derive from a girl aged 5-17 years with multiple sclerosis.

The rearrangement uses TRBV6-2 or TRBV6-3 and TRBJ2-1, with D perhaps being TRBD1 or TRBD2 (5 bases each). The ends were cut back, 4 bases at V and 8 bases at J, with 21 bases in the middle. Germline assignment: CDR1 MNHEY and CDR2 SVGEGT. CDR3 size: 16 residues. In DNA form, the CDR3 reads TGTGCCAGCAGTTTCAGCGGAGCCCAGGGTAGCGATGAGCAGTTCTTC. Its protein is CASSFSGAQGSDEQFF.

This clonotype was recorded a few times. V usage is TRBV11-2 and J usage is TRBJ2-1; D is unresolved. Germline V lookup: CDR1 SGHAT, CDR2 FQNNGV. Trimming removed 0 bases from V and 5 bases from J, with 5 bases in between. The CDR3 consists of 13 residues. The CDR3 spells CASSLEHHNEQFF. DNA for the CDR3: TGTGCCAGCAGCTTAGAACACCACAATGAGCAGTTCTTC. Full variable domain (missing parts from reference TRBV11-2 and TRBJ2-1): EAGVAQSPRYKIIEKRQSVAFWCNPISGHATLYWYQQILGQGPKLLIQFQNNGVVDDSQLPKDRFSAERLKGVDSTLKIQPAKLEDSAVYLCASSLEHHNEQFFGPGTRLTVL.

V gene TRBV27 combines with J gene TRBJ1-2; D is possibly TRBD1 (6 bases). The CDR3 length is 14 residues. The germline gives CDR1 MNHEY, CDR2 SMNVEV (reference sequence). Deletions cut 5 bases from V and 5 bases from J, with 15 bases between. CDR3 sequence: CASSTNQGTYGYTF. The CDR3 coding sequence is TGTGCCAGCAGTACGAACCAGGGGACATATGGCTACACCTTC.

The chain links TRBV3-1 to TRBJ1-1; D ambiguous. This CDR3 is built from 13 residues. The germline CDR1 and CDR2 sequences are LGHDT and YNNKEL (reference sequence). V was clipped by 2 bases and J by 3 bases, with 7 bases between them. CDR3 sequence reads: CASSQRIDTEAFF. The DNA for the CDR3 is TGTGCCAGCAGCCAACGGATTGACACTGAAGCTTTCTTT.

This clonotype showed up just once. The chain employs TRBV5-6 and TRBJ2-3; 12 bases map to TRBD2. CDR1 and CDR2 (germline): SGHDT, YYEEEE. There are 14 residues in the CDR3. The V segment lost 7 bases and the J segment 8 bases; nucleotides outside the gene matches: 8. The CDR3 is CASSLAGGTATQYF. CDR3 in DNA: TGTGCCAGCTCTCTAGCGGGAGGGACGGCTACGCAGTATTTT.

The chain recombines TRBV9 with TRBJ2-4; D is undetermined. The CDR3 contains 14 residues. V lost 3 bases and J lost 13, with 20 bases in between. Germline V gives CDR1 SGDLS, CDR2 YYNGEE. The CDR3 sequence is CASSARLLVGQQYF. For the CDR3, the DNA is TGTGCCAGCAGCGCCCGTCTACTGGTCGGCCAGCAGTACTTC.

The V gene is TRBV6-1, the J gene TRBJ2-1; 7 bases match TRBD1. Germline V CDR1 and CDR2: MNHNS, SASEGT. V lost 5 bases and J lost 0; bases outside the gene matches: 7. CDR3 length: 16 amino acids. The CDR3 sequence: CASSLRRDSSYNEQFF. CDR3 DNA sequence: TGTGCCAGCAGTCTAAGACGGGACAGCTCCTACAATGAGCAGTTCTTC.

Only a few counts were recorded for this clonotype. The V call is TRBV27, the J call TRBJ2-7; 11 positions match TRBD2. This CDR3 region has 15 residues. Germline trimming cut 5 bases from V and 2 bases from J; bases unmatched to any gene: 5. From germline, CDR1 is MNHEY and CDR2 SMNVEV (reference sequence). CDR3: CASSTTSGSTYEQYF. Here the CDR3 DNA reads TGTGCCAGCAGTACAACTAGCGGGAGTACCTACGAGCAGTACTTC.

V is TRBV29-1 and J is TRBJ2-1; D possibly matches TRBD1 or TRBD2 (5 bases each). Trimming shortened V by 7 bases and J by 10 bases, and 20 bases separated the two germline ends. The CDR3 consists of 13 residues. Looked up from germline, CDR1 is SQVTM and CDR2 is ANQGSEA. The CDR3 DNA is TGCAGCGCCCCCAGGGTGGTACGAGGGGAGCAGTTCTTC. This encodes CSAPRVVRGEQFF.

V gene TRBV9 combines with J gene TRBJ1-2; tentative D call: TRBD1 (5 bases). The CDR3 spans 14 residues. Germline CDR1 is SGDLS and CDR2 is YYNGEE. The V gene lost 0 bases and the J gene lost 5 bases, with 11 bases spanning the gap. Written as DNA, the CDR3 is TGTGCCAGCAGCGTAGCTCGGCAGGGTTATGGCTACACCTTC. Translation gives CASSVARQGYGYTF.

This clonotype was seen a few times. The chain couples TRBV12-3 or TRBV12-4 to TRBJ1-5, with D perhaps matching TRBD1 (5 bases). The germline V and J ends were trimmed by 6 bases and 4 bases, with 19 bases remaining between them. The CDR3 has 16 amino acids. The CDR3 DNA follows: TGTGCCAGCAGCCCGGAAACGGGGGTTCGAAATCAGCCCCAGCATTTT. Its protein is CASSPETGVRNQPQHF.

V gene TRBV4-1 combines with J gene TRBJ2-1, with D hard to call. This CDR3 comprises 15 residues. Germline CDR1 is MGHRA and CDR2 is YSYEKL. Trimming took off 4 bases at V and 4 bases at J, with 14 bases between the two ends. The CDR3 nucleotides read TGCGCCAGCAGCCTGACACCGACGAAATACAATGAGCAGTTCTTC. Translation: CASSLTPTKYNEQFF.

V is TRBV9 and J is TRBJ2-5; D unresolved. CDR3 length equals 14 residues. In germline, CDR1 is SGDLS, CDR2 YYNGEE. Trimming stripped 0 bases from V and 1 base from J, with 7 bases between. The CDR3 loop reads CASSVAGGQETQYF. In nucleotides, the CDR3 is TGTGCCAGCAGCGTAGCTGGTGGCCAAGAGACCCAGTACTTC.

This clonotype appeared a few times. The genes are TRBV7-8 and TRBJ2-3; the D gene is possibly TRBD2 (7 bases). CDR1 is SGHVS and CDR2 is FQNEAQ in the germline V gene. This CDR3 has 16 amino acids. V lost 3 bases and J 6 bases, leaving 19 bases between the germline ends. CDR3 region: CASSFGTLGEGDTQYF. CDR3 coding DNA: TGTGCCAGCAGCTTCGGGACACTCGGGGAGGGTGATACGCAGTATTTT. Full variable domain (missing parts from reference TRBV7-8 and TRBJ2-3): GAGVSQSPRYKVAKRGQDVALRCDPISGHVSLFWYQQALGQGPEFLTYFQNEAQLDKSGLPSDRFFAERPEGSVSTLKIQRTQQEDSAVYLCASSFGTLGEGDTQYFGPGTRLTVL.

This sequence joins TRBV25-1 and TRBJ2-7; 10 bases are shared with TRBD1. Germline V gene sequence: CDR1 MGHDK, CDR2 SYGVNS. V was clipped by 2 bases and J by 3 bases; unmatched bases: 1. This CDR3 has 14 residues. As DNA, the CDR3 is TGTGCCAGCAGTGAAGGGACAGGGGTCTACGAGCAGTACTTC. It specifies CASSEGTGVYEQYF.

V and J are TRBV27 and TRBJ1-2; possibly TRBD1 for D (6 bases). V gave up 6 bases and J gave up 4 bases, with 12 bases separating them. The CDR3 covers 13 residues. The germline gives CDR1 MNHEY, CDR2 SMNVEV (reference sequence). CDR3 amino acids: CASRNRELYGYTF. The CDR3 region has the DNA TGTGCCAGCAGAAACAGGGAGCTCTATGGCTACACCTTC.